A selection of T cell receptor beta chains follows, all from one sample in a study of CD8+ T cells in alopecia areata. Some clones are missing from TCRdb's copy, which holds only in-frame ones; the method was immunoSEQ multiplex PCR. The profile shows 220,000 or so clones, around 62% of them singletons. Specimen: CD4+ T cells sorted from blood, collected at week 0. The receptor source for this set is a human donor with alopecia areata. CDR3s include the opening cysteine and the closing phenylalanine or tryptophan. The order of the fields is J gene, D gene, V gene, clone size, CDR3 protein, CDR3 DNA. D genes are given only for firm matches. Expanded clones get a size class; other rows say once, few or many, or leave the size out.

>TRBJ2-7|.|TRBV6-6|few
CASRGAREQYF
TGTGCCAGCCGGGGGGCGAGGGAGCAGTACTTC
>TRBJ2-3|.|TRBV20-1|.
CSAPYTDTQYF
TGCAGTGCTCCCTACACAGATACGCAGTATTTT
>TRBJ1-4|TRBD1|TRBV4-1|.
CASSQGDRGDEKLFF
TGCGCCAGCAGCCAAGGGGACAGGGGGGATGAAAAACTGTTTTTT
>TRBJ2-7|TRBD1|TRBV29-1|.
CSVDLGTGNSYEQYF
TGCAGCGTTGATTTGGGGACAGGGAATTCCTACGAGCAGTACTTC
>TRBJ1-2|TRBD1|TRBV30|few
CAWSVMGQLYGYTF
TGTGCCTGGAGTGTGATGGGACAGCTCTATGGCTACACCTTC
>TRBJ1-1|TRBD1|TRBV19|.
CASRRAGDRPNTEAFF
TGTGCCAGTAGGAGGGCGGGGGACAGGCCCAACACTGAAGCTTTCTTT
>TRBJ2-1|.|TRBV9|many
CASSARGRDEQFF
TGTGCCAGCAGCGCGCGGGGGCGGGATGAGCAGTTCTTC
>TRBJ2-1|.|TRBV11-3|.
CASSLRAGNNEQFF
TGTGCCAGCAGCTTGAGGGCTGGGAACAATGAGCAGTTCTTC
>TRBJ2-1|.|TRBV7-2|few
CASSFAGSSYNEQFF
TGTGCCAGCAGCTTTGCGGGAAGCTCCTACAATGAGCAGTTCTTC
>TRBJ1-2|TRBD1|TRBV30|.
CAWMGYGTGESNYGYTF
TGTGCCTGGATGGGCTATGGGACAGGGGAATCTAACTATGGCTACACCTTC
>TRBJ1-2|.|TRBV4-2|.
CASSLTRAANYGYTF
TGTGCCAGCAGCCTGACCAGGGCTGCAAACTATGGCTACACCTTC
>TRBJ1-2|.|TRBV11-2|.
CASSLKGWVDYGYTF
TGTGCCAGCAGCTTAAAGGGATGGGTTGACTATGGCTACACCTTC
>TRBJ2-1|TRBD2|TRBV30|.
CAWSRLAEQFF
TGTGCCTGGAGTAGACTAGCTGAGCAGTTCTTC
>TRBJ1-4|TRBD1|TRBV18|few
CASSAGGRNEKLFF
TGTGCCAGCTCCGCAGGGGGAAGGAATGAAAAACTGTTTTTT
>TRBJ1-2|TRBD1|TRBV7-2|.
CASSYTGTGSHGYTF
TGTGCCAGCAGCTACACCGGGACAGGGAGCCATGGCTACACCTTC
>TRBJ1-6|.|TRBV30|.
CAWSAHLYNSPLHF
TGTGCCTGGAGTGCTCACCTCTATAATTCACCCCTCCACTTT
>TRBJ2-1|TRBD2|TRBV4-1|few
CASSPFWRERGNEQFF
TGCGCCAGCAGCCCATTCTGGCGGGAGAGGGGCAATGAGCAGTTCTTC
>TRBJ2-3|.|TRBV6-5|.
CASSFTSGSVDTQYF
TGTGCCAGCAGTTTCACCTCAGGGTCGGTGGATACGCAGTATTTT
>TRBJ2-6|.|TRBV27|.
CASSLLTPGAGANVLTF
TGTGCCAGCAGTTTATTGACGCCGGGAGCCGGGGCCAACGTCCTGACTTTC
>TRBJ1-2|.|TRBV11-2|.
CASSLGGRLRSYGYTF
TGTGCCAGCAGCTTAGGGGGACGGCTTAGGAGCTATGGCTACACCTTC
>TRBJ2-6|.|TRBV30|.
CAWTAGANVLTF
TGTGCCTGGACGGCTGGGGCCAACGTCCTGACTTTC
>TRBJ2-7|TRBD2|TRBV2|.
CASSLSGRTYEQYF
TGTGCCAGCAGTCTTAGCGGGAGGACCTACGAGCAGTACTTC
>TRBJ1-2|.|TRBV5-6|.
CASSSSSRTGNYGYTF
TGTGCCAGCAGCTCTAGTTCCCGGACGGGTAACTATGGCTACACCTTC
>TRBJ1-2|.|TRBV27|few
CASSLSPPFGGYTF
TGTGCCAGCAGTTTATCGCCCCCTTTTGGGGGCTACACCTTC
>TRBJ1-5|.|TRBV10-3|few
CAISEGQGLQPQHF
TGTGCCATCAGTGAAGGTCAGGGGTTACAGCCCCAGCATTTT
>TRBJ2-7|.|TRBV10-3|.
CAISDPTVAYEQYF
TGTGCCATCAGTGATCCTACTGTGGCCTACGAGCAGTACTTC
>TRBJ2-7|.|TRBV5-4|.
CASSLDTWEQYF
TGTGCCAGCAGCTTGGACACGTGGGAGCAGTACTTC
>TRBJ2-5|.|TRBV7-9|.
CASSSRPVEEETQYF
TGTGCCAGCAGCTCCCGGCCGGTGGAGGAAGAGACCCAGTACTTC
>TRBJ2-5|.|TRBV9|.
CASSVGVGETQYF
TGTGCCAGCAGCGTAGGAGTGGGAGAGACCCAGTACTTC
>TRBJ2-2|.|TRBV29-1|few
CSASDSFNTGELFF
TGCAGCGCATCGGACAGTTTCAACACCGGGGAGCTGTTTTTT
>TRBJ2-2|.|TRBV30|.
CAWSVTSTGELFF
TGTGCCTGGAGTGTGACGAGTACCGGGGAGCTGTTTTTT
>TRBJ2-7|.|TRBV4-1|.
CASSQGLASYEQYF
TGCGCCAGCAGCCAAGGCCTAGCTAGCTACGAGCAGTACTTC
>TRBJ2-5|.|TRBV7-9|.
CASSPTQETQYF
TGTGCCAGCAGCCCCACCCAAGAGACCCAGTACTTC
>TRBJ2-1|.|TRBV11-3|.
CASSSSMYEQFF
TGTGCCAGCAGCTCCTCCATGTATGAGCAGTTCTTC
>TRBJ2-1|.|TRBV5-1|.
CASSFKRPSSYNEQFF
TGCGCCAGCAGCTTCAAGCGGCCGAGCTCCTACAATGAGCAGTTCTTC
>TRBJ1-6|.|TRBV13|few
CASNTGYNSPLHF
TGTGCCAGCAACACAGGATATAATTCACCCCTCCACTTT
>TRBJ1-2|.|TRBV30|.
CAWTGSRGYTF
TGTGCCTGGACAGGGAGTCGCGGCTACACCTTC
>TRBJ2-2|.|TRBV9|.
CASSVDEGSTSGELFF
TGTGCCAGCAGCGTAGATGAGGGTAGCACATCCGGGGAGCTGTTTTTT
>TRBJ1-2|.|TRBV2|.
CASRVTGATAGYTF
TGTGCCAGCAGAGTCACAGGTGCCACCGCGGGCTACACCTTC
>TRBJ2-3|.|TRBV6-1|.
CASRTHGTSTDTQYF
TGTGCCAGCAGGACCCATGGAACTAGCACAGATACGCAGTATTTT
>TRBJ1-1|TRBD1|TRBV29-1|.
CSVRRDRGTEAFF
TGCAGCGTCCGCCGGGACAGGGGCACTGAAGCTTTCTTT
>TRBJ2-3|.|TRBV5-1|once
CASSLSFGITDTQYF
TGCGCCAGCAGCTTGTCATTCGGGATCACAGATACGCAGTATTTT
>TRBJ2-7|TRBD1|TRBV5-4|once
CASSSRDRGPYEQYF
TGTGCCAGCAGCTCCCGGGACAGGGGGCCCTACGAGCAGTACTTC
>TRBJ2-2|.|TRBV7-3|once
CASSLDRRTGELFF
TGTGCCAGCAGCTTAGATCGCCGGACCGGGGAGCTGTTTTTT
>TRBJ2-1|.|TRBV30|once
CAWSYRDEQFF
TGTGCCTGGAGTTACCGGGATGAGCAGTTCTTC
>TRBJ2-1|TRBD2|TRBV4-1|.
CASSQDSSLAGAYNEQFF
TGCGCCAGCAGCCAAGATTCATCTCTAGCGGGAGCCTACAATGAGCAGTTCTTC
>TRBJ1-4|.|TRBV4-2|.
CASSQTTVTGAPEKLFF
TGTGCCAGCAGCCAAACCACAGTGACAGGCGCTCCCGAAAAACTGTTTTTT
>TRBJ1-6|.|TRBV5-1|few
CASSLQGPHSPLHF
TGCGCCAGCAGCTTGCAGGGGCCGCATTCACCCCTCCACTTT
>TRBJ2-1|TRBD1|TRBV5-1|.
CASSRQTGDEQFF
TGCGCCAGCAGTCGACAGACAGGGGATGAGCAGTTCTTC
>TRBJ2-6|.|TRBV27|.
CASSPKSPFREPSGANVLTF
TGTGCCAGCAGTCCTAAATCACCGTTCAGGGAGCCCTCTGGGGCCAACGTCCTGACTTTC
>TRBJ2-3|TRBD1|TRBV2|once
CASSTGDADTQYF
TGTGCCAGCAGTACAGGGGATGCAGATACGCAGTATTTT
>TRBJ2-4|TRBD1|TRBV2|few
CASRPTGGQGNIQYF
TGTGCCAGCAGACCTACAGGGGGCCAGGGAAACATTCAGTACTTC
>TRBJ2-5|TRBD1|TRBV5-1|.
CASSYPGQQETQYF
TGCGCCAGCAGCTATCCGGGACAGCAAGAGACCCAGTACTTC
>TRBJ2-1|TRBD2|TRBV5-1|.
CASSLEARGGHEQFF
TGCGCCAGCAGCTTGGAGGCGCGGGGGGGCCATGAGCAGTTCTTC
>TRBJ2-5|.|TRBV5-4|.
CASSFGPLFREETQYF
TGTGCCAGCAGCTTCGGACCCCTCTTCAGGGAGGAGACCCAGTACTTC